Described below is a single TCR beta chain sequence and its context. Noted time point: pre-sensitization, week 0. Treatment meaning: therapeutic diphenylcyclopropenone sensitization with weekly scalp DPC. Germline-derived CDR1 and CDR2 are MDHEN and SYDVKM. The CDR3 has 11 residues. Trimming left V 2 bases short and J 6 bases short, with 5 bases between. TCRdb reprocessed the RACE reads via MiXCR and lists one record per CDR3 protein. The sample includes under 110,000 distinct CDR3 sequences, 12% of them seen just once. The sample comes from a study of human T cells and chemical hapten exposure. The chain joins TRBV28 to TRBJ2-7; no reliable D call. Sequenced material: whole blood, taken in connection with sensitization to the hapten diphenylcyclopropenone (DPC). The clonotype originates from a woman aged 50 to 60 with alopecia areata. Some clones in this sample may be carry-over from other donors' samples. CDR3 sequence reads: CASSLNFEQYF. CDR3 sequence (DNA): TGTGCCAGCAGTTTAAATTTCGAGCAGTACTTC.